A single sample gave rise to the 14 T cell receptor beta chains below, sequenced in a study of CD8+ T cells in alopecia areata. cDNA serving as the sequencing template came from extracted, reverse transcribed RNA. Some clones are missing from TCRdb's copy, which holds only in-frame ones; the method was immunoSEQ multiplex PCR. The table has approximately 66,000 clones, under 75% seen once; the top ten hold more than 15%. Specimen: CD8+ T cells sorted from blood, collected at week 0. The receptors shown here come from a human donor with alopecia areata.

The rearrangement joins TRBV7-9 to TRBJ1-4; 7 bases line up with TRBD1. Germline V CDR1 and CDR2: SEHNR, FQNEAQ (reference sequence). The CDR3 covers 14 residues. Trimming at V came to 4 bases and at J to 7 bases, leaving 6 bases not matched to a gene. The DNA of the CDR3 is TGTGCCAGCAGCTCTACAGGGGTGGGTGAAAAACTGTTTTTT. Translated, it gives CASSSTGVGEKLFF.

The chain is built from TRBV4-1 and TRBJ2-5; 10 bases line up with TRBD1. This CDR3 comprises 15 residues. V shed 4 bases and J 5 bases; nucleotides not matched to a gene: 7. Germline values: CDR1 MGHRA, CDR2 YSYEKL. CDR3 nucleotides: TGCGCCAGCAGCCCGGACAGGGGGATGATGGAGACCCAGTACTTC. Its protein product is CASSPDRGMMETQYF.

This chain uses TRBV7-8 with TRBJ1-4; maybe TRBD1 (5 bases). Trimming took 2 bases from V and 5 from J, leaving 6 bases between them. Germline values: CDR1 SGHVS, CDR2 FQNEAQ. This CDR3 is built from 13 residues. The CDR3 DNA reads as TGTGCCAGCAGCTTACCAGGGAATGAAAAACTGTTTTTT. Translation gives CASSLPGNEKLFF.

This chain connects TRBV4-3 to TRBJ1-2; 9 bases are shared with TRBD1. This CDR3 has 16 amino acids. Unmatched junction bases numbered 9, after V lost 3 bases and J lost 4 bases. Per germline, CDR1 LGHNA and CDR2 YSLEER. Written as DNA, the CDR3 is TGCGCCAGCAGCCAGGGACAGGGAGAAGGGGCCTATGGCTACACCTTC. As protein: CASSQGQGEGAYGYTF.

The chain uses TRBV5-1 and TRBJ2-7; the match to TRBD2 covers 7 bases. The trim removed 2 bases at V and 0 bases at J, leaving 2 bases unmatched. The germline V gene has CDR1 SGHRS and CDR2 YFSETQ. This CDR3 has 14 residues. The DNA of the CDR3 is TGCGCCAGCAGCTTAAGCGGGAACTCCTACGAGCAGTACTTC. It yields the protein CASSLSGNSYEQYF. Variable domain in full (rest from reference TRBV5-1 and TRBJ2-7): KAGVTQTPRYLIKTRGQQVTLSCSPISGHRSVSWYQQTPGQGLQFLFEYFSETQRNKGNFPGRFSGRQFSNSRSEMNVSTLELGDSALYLCASSLSGNSYEQYFGPGTRLTVT.

The rearrangement uses TRBV29-1 and TRBJ1-1; D is undetermined. The ends were cut back, 0 bases at V and 0 bases at J, with 8 bases in the middle. Germline V gene lookup returns CDR1 SQVTM and CDR2 ANQGSEA. The CDR3 contains 14 residues. This CDR3 reads CSVEDVNMNTEAFF. The DNA for the CDR3 is TGCAGCGTTGAAGATGTCAACATGAACACTGAAGCTTTCTTT.

The J gene is TRBJ1-1, the V gene TRBV28; D remains unclear. Trimming pared 4 bases from V and 1 base from J, leaving 4 bases between. CDR3 length: 12 amino acids. Germline CDR1 is MDHEN and CDR2 is SYDVKM. The CDR3 sequence is CASSWGNTEAFF. The CDR3 bases are TGTGCCAGCAGTTGGGGGAACACTGAAGCTTTCTTT.

The chain employs TRBV7-9 and TRBJ2-1; the D gene is possibly TRBD2 (6 bases). The CDR3 totals 17 residues. Germline lookup yields CDR1 SEHNR and CDR2 FQNEAQ (reference sequence). Deletions cut 4 bases from V and 4 bases from J, with 20 bases between. This CDR3 reads CASSSSGAVGRYNEQFF. The CDR3 nucleotides read TGTGCCAGCAGCTCATCCGGGGCGGTCGGGAGATACAATGAGCAGTTCTTC.

The chain carries TRBV7-6 and TRBJ1-1; D gene uncertain. Trimming took off 1 base at V and 1 base at J, with 4 bases between the two ends. The CDR3 contains 13 residues. Germline V CDR1 and CDR2: SGHVS, FNYEAQ. This chain's CDR3 is CASSLGTNTEAFF. CDR3 DNA: TGTGCCAGCAGCTTAGGGACGAACACTGAAGCTTTCTTT.

This chain connects TRBV29-1 to TRBJ2-3; no clear D. The germline V gene encodes CDR1 SQVTM and CDR2 ANQGSEA. Trimming shortened V by 0 bases and J by 0 bases, and 13 bases separated the two germline ends. This CDR3 contains 16 residues. CDR3 in DNA: TGCAGCGTTGAAGATCGGGCAGGTTCTAGCACAGATACGCAGTATTTT. Amino acids: CSVEDRAGSSTDTQYF.

The CDR3 reads CASSLAPAEQETQYF. In DNA form, the CDR3 reads TGTGCCAGCAGCTTAGCGCCAGCGGAACAAGAGACCCAGTACTTC. This chain connects TRBV7-9 to TRBJ2-5; the D gene is possibly TRBD2 (5 bases). Between the trimmed V and J ends, which lost 0 bases and 2 bases, there was a span of 10 bases. Germline V gene data show CDR1 as SEHNR and CDR2 as FQNEAQ (reference sequence). CDR3 length: 15 amino acids.

This sequence joins TRBV29-1 and TRBJ1-2; 7 bases map to TRBD1. This CDR3 has 12 residues. Germline V gives CDR1 SQVTM, CDR2 ANQGSEA. The trim removed 7 bases at V and 4 bases at J, leaving 6 bases unmatched. The chain's CDR3 is CSGNTGAYGYTF. CDR3 nucleotide sequence: TGCAGCGGTAACACAGGGGCCTATGGCTACACCTTC.

The V and J genes are TRBV4-1 and TRBJ2-4, with TRBD1 matching 9 bases. Germline CDR1 and CDR2: MGHRA and YSYEKL. CDR3 length equals 15 residues. Trimming at V came to 4 bases and at J to 9 bases, leaving 10 bases not matched to a gene. CDR3 coding DNA: TGCGCCAGCAGCCCCCCCCCGGGACAGGGACTCATTCAGTACTTC. Protein product: CASSPPPGQGLIQYF.

The rearrangement uses TRBV19 and TRBJ1-1, with a possible D match to TRBD1 (5 bases). The CDR3 runs to 16 residues. Trimming stripped 0 bases from V and 0 bases from J, with 11 bases between. CDR1 and CDR2 from the germline V gene are LNHDA and SQIVND (reference sequence). This CDR3 reads CASSIEASGLNTEAFF. CDR3 DNA: TGTGCCAGTAGTATAGAAGCTTCAGGGTTGAACACTGAAGCTTTCTTT.